This T cell receptor (beta chain) is from a study of blood T cell repertoires in COVID-19. CDR1 and CDR2 from the germline V gene are SQVTM and ANQGSEA. V lost 8 bases to trimming and J lost 2 bases; unmatched junction nucleotides: 6. The CDR3 covers 14 residues. In the original workflow: Amplification from reference gene primers served as the basis for estimated nucleated cell counts. Clones were read by immunoSEQ multiplex PCR, and TCRdb kept only the in-frame ones, dropping some. V and J calls plus clone size are reproduced from that table; the DNA served to infer D and trimming. The data show about 50,000 clones, more than 70% seen once.

V is TRBV29-1 and J is TRBJ2-1, with 10 bases that match TRBD2. The sequenced material came from peripheral blood. This clonotype originated in a woman aged 55-70 years with acute or convalescent COVID-19. CDR3 sequence: CSSAGTSAYNEQFF. As DNA, the CDR3 is TGCAGCTCCGCAGGGACTAGCGCCTACAATGAGCAGTTCTTC.